The next 26 T cell receptor beta chains were all read from a single sample in a study of T cell repertoires in cytomegalovirus infection. TCRdb reanalysed the reads using MiXCR and keeps one entry per CDR3 protein. The sample has about 310,000 distinct CDR3 sequences, roughly 25% seen once. Their cognate antigens are unknown. The specimen was cultured PBMCs, collected from culture after CMV antigen stimulation. These receptor sequences come from a human donor in good health (CMV status not recorded). Some clones in this sample may be carry-over from other donors' samples.

The chain couples TRBV6-8 to TRBJ1-3; possibly TRBD1 for D (6 bases). Trimming removed 6 bases from V and 2 bases from J, with 11 bases in between. Germline V gene sequence: CDR1 MNHGY, CDR2 SAAAGT. There are 14 residues in the CDR3. Here the CDR3 DNA reads TGTGCCAGCAGACAGGGTTTCACTGGAAACACCATATATTTT. This encodes CASRQGFTGNTIYF.

This clonotype was recorded at least ten times. The rearrangement links TRBV7-9 to TRBJ1-5, with a weak D call TRBD1 (5 bases). Trimming cost V 1 base and J 7 bases, with 11 bases left between them. The CDR3 length is 14 residues. Germline V lookup: CDR1 SEHNR, CDR2 FQNEAQ (reference sequence). The DNA of the CDR3 is TGTGCCAGCAGCTTAGGGGGCGGGAGACAGCCCCAGCATTTT. Residues: CASSLGGGRQPQHF.

This clonotype was detected a few times. The chain employs TRBV20-1 and TRBJ2-1; D perhaps matches TRBD2 (6 bases). There are 15 residues in the CDR3. Trimming stripped 1 base from V and 4 bases from J, with 14 bases between. The germline V gene has CDR1 DFQATT and CDR2 SNEGSKA (reference sequence). The CDR3 bases are TGCAGTGCTAGAGTGGTTAGCGGATCATACAATGAGCAGTTCTTC. This sequence encodes CSARVVSGSYNEQFF.

The V call is TRBV5-1, the J call TRBJ2-7, with D hard to call. The length of the CDR3 is 12 residues. Germline V lookup: CDR1 SGHRS, CDR2 YFSETQ. Trimming removed 3 bases from V and 6 bases from J, with 10 bases in between. In DNA, the CDR3 is TGCGCCAGCAGCTGCACAGTTGGCGAGCAGTACGTC. Translated: CASSCTVGEQYV.

The V gene is TRBV4-3, the J gene TRBJ1-2; TRBD1 might be the D (6 bases). The CDR3 has 16 amino acids. Germline loops: CDR1 LGHNA, CDR2 YSLEER. Trimming removed 0 bases from V and 6 bases from J, with 17 bases in between. CDR3 nucleotide sequence: TGCGCCAGCAGCCAAGATAGTGCGGGGGCCTATAATGGCTACACCTTC. This codes for CASSQDSAGAYNGYTF.

Many counts were recorded for this clonotype. The rearrangement joins TRBV7-8 to TRBJ1-2; 8 bases match TRBD1. The CDR3 consists of 16 residues. Losses at the gene ends were 5 bases for V and 1 base for J; bases not matched to a gene: 9. Germline values: CDR1 SGHVS, CDR2 FQNEAQ. The CDR3 is CASSARTGIHNYGYTF. CDR3 DNA: TGTGCCAGCAGCGCCCGGACAGGGATACATAACTATGGCTACACCTTC. The full variable domain, rest sourced from reference TRBV7-8 and TRBJ1-2, is GAGVSQSPRYKVAKRGQDVALRCDPISGHVSLFWYQQALGQGPEFLTYFQNEAQLDKSGLPSDRFFAERPEGSVSTLKIQRTQQEDSAVYLCASSARTGIHNYGYTFGSGTRLTVV.

This clonotype was observed at least ten times. Written as DNA, the CDR3 is TGTGCCAGCAGCTCAGTACGGGAGACCCAGTACTTC. This encodes CASSSVRETQYF. V and J are TRBV7-8 and TRBJ2-5; no definite D call. With 4 bases removed from V and 5 bases from J, the gap between germline ends came to 8 bases. The CDR3 contains 12 residues. Germline values: CDR1 SGHVS, CDR2 FQNEAQ.

This clonotype was counted only a few times. This chain uses TRBV10-3 with TRBJ2-2; 7 bases fit TRBD2. Germline-derived CDR1 and CDR2 are ENHRY and SYGVKD. This CDR3 is built from 13 residues. V lost 7 bases and J lost 3; bases outside the gene matches: 2. The CDR3 DNA sequence: TGTGCCATCACCCGGGAGGACACCGGGGAGCTGTTTTTT. Its translation: CAITREDTGELFF.

The chain links TRBV6-2 or TRBV6-3 to TRBJ2-3; D might be TRBD2 (5 bases). The CDR3 loop spans 12 amino acids. Germline assignment: CDR1 MNHEY and CDR2 SVGEGT. Trimming took 2 bases from V and 6 from J, leaving 6 bases between them. The CDR3 DNA follows: TGTGCCAGCAGTTACCAGCGGGATACGCAGTATTTT. Its protein product is CASSYQRDTQYF.

The sample holds a few counts of this clonotype. V is TRBV5-6 and J is TRBJ2-2; D may match TRBD1 or TRBD2 (6 bases each). Trimming pared 5 bases from V and 5 bases from J, leaving 13 bases between. There are 14 residues in the CDR3. Germline CDR1 SGHDT, CDR2 YYEEEE. CDR3 in amino acids: CASRSGAGTGELFF. The CDR3 DNA is TGTGCCAGCAGATCGGGGGCGGGAACCGGGGAGCTGTTTTTT. The full variable domain, its missing parts supplied by reference TRBV5-6 and TRBJ2-2, is DAGVTQSPTHLIKTRGQQVTLRCSPKSGHDTVSWYQQALGQGPQFIFQYYEEEERQRGNFPDRFSGHQFPNYSSELNVNALLLGDSALYLCASRSGAGTGELFFGEGSRLTVL.

This clonotype showed up just a few times. This rearrangement joins TRBV24-1 to TRBJ2-1; 11 nucleotides match TRBD2. V was pared by 4 bases and J by 7 bases, with 5 bases of the junction left unmatched. Germline V gives CDR1 KGHDR, CDR2 SFDVKD. CDR3 length: 15 residues. The CDR3 spells CATSDIAGGGNEQFF. As DNA, the CDR3 is TGTGCCACCAGTGACATAGCGGGAGGGGGGAATGAGCAGTTCTTC.

The genes are TRBV20-1 and TRBJ2-5; no reliable D call. The germline V gene has CDR1 DFQATT and CDR2 SNEGSKA (reference sequence). The CDR3 runs 15 residues. Trimming removed 0 bases from V and 2 bases from J, with 13 bases in between. CDR3 residues: CSARDAPDGQETQYF. Written as DNA, the CDR3 is TGCAGTGCTAGAGATGCTCCAGACGGTCAAGAGACCCAGTACTTC.

This clonotype has ten or more counts. This rearrangement joins TRBV12-3 or TRBV12-4 to TRBJ2-7; 11 bases agree with TRBD2. With 5 bases clipped from V and 0 bases from J, the junction kept 3 bases outside the gene matches. The CDR3 runs 15 residues. CDR3 region: CASSQTSGASYEQYF. The CDR3 coding sequence is TGTGCCAGCAGTCAGACTAGCGGGGCCTCCTACGAGCAGTACTTC.

This clonotype was found a few times. The chain employs TRBV10-2 and TRBJ2-7; a possible D gene is TRBD2 (5 bases). Germline CDR1 reads WSHSY; CDR2 reads SAAADI. Trimming stripped 6 bases from V and 3 bases from J, with 12 bases between. CDR3 length: 13 residues. This chain's CDR3 is CASREDGDYEQYV. The CDR3 DNA follows: TGCGCCAGCAGGGAGGACGGGGACTACGAGCAGTACGTC.

This rearrangement joins TRBV6-6 to TRBJ2-7; perhaps TRBD1 as D (5 bases). CDR1 and CDR2 (germline): MNHNY, SVGAGI (reference sequence). The V end lost 8 bases, the J end lost 6 bases, and 14 bases lay between the germline ends. The CDR3 has 12 amino acids. The CDR3 nucleotides are TGTGCCAGCCGGGCAGGGTCTGGCGAGCAGTACGTC. Protein sequence: CASRAGSGEQYV.

This clonotype appeared once. This likely comes from a read error, as the CDR3 has no conserved phenylalanine or tryptophan at its end. The chain is built from TRBV7-4 and TRBJ2-3, with D tentatively TRBD1 or TRBD2 (5 bases each). CDR3 length equals 18 residues. Trimming shortened V by 2 bases and J by 0 bases, and 18 bases separated the two germline ends. Germline V gives CDR1 SGHVT, CDR2 SQSDAQ. CDR3 sequence reads: CASSLKGTGRASTDTQYL. The CDR3 DNA reads as TGTGCCAGCAGCTTAAAAGGGACCGGACGAGCTAGCACAGATACGCAGTATTTA.

There are a few counts of this clonotype. The V and J genes are TRBV9 and TRBJ2-1, with D possibly matching TRBD2 (5 bases). The germline V and J ends were trimmed by 0 bases and 3 bases, with 13 bases remaining between them. CDR1 and CDR2 (germline): SGDLS, YYNGEE. The CDR3 length is 16 residues. CDR3 sequence: CASSVEGRAYYNEQFF. The CDR3 nucleotides are TGTGCCAGCAGCGTAGAAGGGCGGGCTTACTACAATGAGCAGTTCTTC.

V gene TRBV11-2 combines with J gene TRBJ2-7; the D gene could be TRBD1 or TRBD2 (5 bases each). The CDR3 loop spans 15 amino acids. Trimming took off 4 bases at V and 2 bases at J, with 15 bases between the two ends. The V gene's germline CDR1 is SGHAT and CDR2 FQNNGV. CDR3: CASSSYRDGAYEQYF. CDR3 nucleotides: TGTGCCAGCAGCTCCTACCGGGACGGTGCCTACGAGCAGTACTTC.

This clonotype was seen a few times. The CDR3 loop reads CASSFLAGGIYEQYF. In nucleotides, the CDR3 is TGTGCCAGCAGCTTTCTAGCGGGAGGTATCTACGAGCAGTACTTC. V gene TRBV7-8 combines with J gene TRBJ2-7, with TRBD2 matching 11 bases. Looked up from germline, CDR1 is SGHVS and CDR2 is FQNEAQ. This CDR3 comprises 15 residues. After removal of 3 bases from V and 3 bases from J, the junction contained 4 bases not matched to a gene. The full variable domain, completed using reference TRBV7-8 and TRBJ2-7, is GAGVSQSPRYKVAKRGQDVALRCDPISGHVSLFWYQQALGQGPEFLTYFQNEAQLDKSGLPSDRFFAERPEGSVSTLKIQRTQQEDSAVYLCASSFLAGGIYEQYFGPGTRLTVT.

This clonotype was found a few times. The chain has TRBV6-8 and TRBJ2-5; 8 bases are a match to TRBD1. Germline V CDR1 and CDR2: MNHGY, SAAAGT. V gave up 6 bases and J gave up 5 bases; unmatched junction bases: 11. This CDR3 has 15 amino acids. The CDR3 bases are TGTGCCAGCAGGGGGCCAGGGGGCATTTTCGAGACCCAGTACTTC. Amino acids: CASRGPGGIFETQYF.

The chain couples TRBV20-1 to TRBJ2-3; a possible D gene is TRBD1 (6 bases). V was clipped by 6 bases and J by 6 bases, with 16 bases between them. The length of the CDR3 is 13 residues. Germline V lookup: CDR1 DFQATT, CDR2 SNEGSKA (reference sequence). The CDR3 loop is CSARGREGDTQYF. The CDR3 coding sequence is TGCAGTGCCAGGGGTCGGGAAGGGGATACGCAGTATTTT.

The rearrangement joins TRBV28 to TRBJ2-1; possibly TRBD1 for D (6 bases). The V gene's germline CDR1 is MDHEN and CDR2 SYDVKM. This CDR3 contains 17 residues. The V end lost 3 bases, the J end lost 6 bases, and 21 bases lay between the germline ends. CDR3 in DNA: TGTGCCAGCAGTTTCCCCCACAGGGTAAAAGGGGGCAATGAGCAGTTCTTC. It is translated as CASSFPHRVKGGNEQFF. The full variable domain, in which reference TRBV28 and TRBJ2-1 provide the parts outside the CDR3, is DVKVTQSSRYLVKRTGEKVFLECVQDMDHENMFWYRQDPGLGLRLIYFSYDVKMKEKGDIPEGYSVSREKKERFSLILESASTNQTSMYLCASSFPHRVKGGNEQFFGPGTRLTVL.

This clonotype was seen many times. The V and J genes are TRBV7-2 and TRBJ1-1; D is undetermined. V gave up 0 bases and J gave up 1 base, with 6 bases separating them. The V gene's germline CDR1 is SGHTA and CDR2 FQGNSA. CDR3 length: 14 amino acids. The CDR3 region is CASSLALPNTEAFF. The CDR3 DNA reads TGTGCCAGCAGCTTAGCGCTCCCGAACACTGAAGCTTTCTTT.

The chain has TRBV7-9 and TRBJ2-2; TRBD1 is a possible D gene (5 bases). The V end was cut by 2 bases, the J end by 5 bases, with 12 bases between. CDR1 is SEHNR and CDR2 is FQNEAQ in the germline V gene (reference sequence). The CDR3 is made up of 15 amino acids. The CDR3: CASSLIKTVTGELFF. Written as DNA, the CDR3 is TGTGCCAGCAGCTTAATCAAGACAGTTACCGGGGAGCTGTTTTTT.

J is TRBJ2-7 and V is TRBV5-1; 7 bases fit TRBD1. Trimming took 7 bases from V and 5 from J; bases not matched to a gene: 12. CDR3 length equals 14 residues. Germline V gene lookup returns CDR1 SGHRS and CDR2 YFSETQ. CDR3 sequence: CASATGTALDEQYF. The CDR3 region has the DNA TGCGCCAGCGCAACCGGGACAGCCCTCGACGAGCAGTACTTC. The full variable domain, its missing parts supplied by reference TRBV5-1 and TRBJ2-7, is KAGVTQTPRYLIKTRGQQVTLSCSPISGHRSVSWYQQTPGQGLQFLFEYFSETQRNKGNFPGRFSGRQFSNSRSEMNVSTLELGDSALYLCASATGTALDEQYFGPGTRLTVT.

The rearrangement joins TRBV12-3 or TRBV12-4 to TRBJ2-1; TRBD2 matches 9 bases. Trimming took 5 bases from V and 4 from J; bases not matched to a gene: 6. The CDR3 contains 15 residues. In DNA, the CDR3 is TGTGCCAGCAGTCTAGGGACTAGCAATTACAATGAGCAGTTCTTC. Encoded protein: CASSLGTSNYNEQFF.